This entry lists 14 T cell receptor beta chains sequenced from one sample in a study of T cells in Graves' hyperthyroidism and ophthalmopathy. Amplification targeted TCR beta CDR3 regions from RNA transcripts. HTBI primers drove first-round RT-PCR of the TCR CDR3. TCRdb processed the multiplex PCR reads anew with MiXCR; each CDR3 protein has one entry. Of under 350,000 distinct CDR3 sequences listed, around 20% were seen once; the top ten hold over 45%. Source material: blood. These receptors were collected from a woman in her forties or fifties with Graves' hyperthyroidism.

The sample holds many counts of this clonotype. The chain employs TRBV28 and TRBJ2-6; D perhaps matches TRBD1 (5 bases). Trimming shortened V by 1 base and J by 2 bases, and 24 bases separated the two germline ends. This CDR3 comprises 21 residues. Germline CDR1 and CDR2: MDHEN and SYDVKM. The DNA for the CDR3 is TGTGCCAGCAGTTTATTTAAGGTTCTCGGACACGCTCCCACTGGGGCCAACGTCCTGACTTTC. Protein sequence: CASSLFKVLGHAPTGANVLTF. Variable domain in full (rest from reference TRBV28 and TRBJ2-6): DVKVTQSSRYLVKRTGEKVFLECVQDMDHENMFWYRQDPGLGLRLIYFSYDVKMKEKGDIPEGYSVSREKKERFSLILESASTNQTSMYLCASSLFKVLGHAPTGANVLTFGAGSRLTVL.

CDR3: CASSNRVGDTEAFF. CDR3 DNA: TGTGCCAGCAGTAATCGGGTTGGGGACACTGAAGCTTTCTTT. V usage is TRBV28 and J usage is TRBJ1-1; D unclear. Germline loops: CDR1 MDHEN, CDR2 SYDVKM. V lost 5 bases and J lost 3, with 13 bases in between. This CDR3 is built from 14 residues.

This clonotype was counted many times. J is TRBJ1-5 and V is TRBV20-1; a possible D gene is TRBD1 (6 bases). Germline V gives CDR1 DFQATT, CDR2 SNEGSKA (reference sequence). The CDR3 loop spans 15 amino acids. V dropped 3 bases and J dropped 3 bases, with 15 bases sitting between them. The CDR3 DNA is TGCAGTGCTAGCGGTCGGGGACACTCCAATCAGCCCCAGCATTTT. This codes for CSASGRGHSNQPQHF.

There are many counts of this clonotype. The gene calls are TRBV28 and TRBJ1-2, with D perhaps TRBD1 (6 bases). Germline V gene lookup returns CDR1 MDHEN and CDR2 SYDVKM. With 5 bases removed from V and 4 bases from J, the gap between germline ends came to 11 bases. There are 13 residues in the CDR3. The CDR3 bases are TGTGCCAGCAGTCCCGGACAGAGCTATGGCTACACCTTC. It yields the protein CASSPGQSYGYTF.

This rearrangement joins TRBV7-9 to TRBJ2-7; 8 bases fit TRBD2. Germline loops: CDR1 SEHNR, CDR2 FQNEAQ (reference sequence). Losses at the gene ends were 4 bases for V and 4 bases for J; bases not matched to a gene: 9. CDR3 size: 15 residues. CDR3 sequence: CASSSIFGGRYEQYF. The DNA of the CDR3 is TGTGCCAGCAGCTCCATTTTCGGCGGGAGGTACGAGCAGTACTTC. Together with reference TRBV7-9 and TRBJ2-7, the CDR3 gives the full variable domain: DTGVSQNPRHKITKRGQNVTFRCDPISEHNRLYWYRQTLGQGPEFLTYFQNEAQLEKSRLLSDRFSAERPKGSFSTLEIQRTEQGDSAMYLCASSSIFGGRYEQYFGPGTRLTVT.

In this sample, this clonotype turned up many times. The gene calls are TRBV20-1 and TRBJ2-3; no clear D. The CDR3 consists of 14 residues. V was trimmed by 1 base and J by 2 bases, leaving 10 bases between them. Germline V gives CDR1 DFQATT, CDR2 SNEGSKA (reference sequence). DNA of the CDR3: TGCAGTGCTAGAGGTCTAACCAACACAGATACGCAGTATTTT. Translating it yields CSARGLTNTDTQYF.

Ten or more counts support this clonotype. The J gene is TRBJ2-7, the V gene TRBV20-1; TRBD2 matches at 12 bases. Trimming cost V 1 base and J 6 bases; bases outside gene matches: 7. Germline assignment: CDR1 DFQATT and CDR2 SNEGSKA (reference sequence). The CDR3 runs 15 residues. The CDR3 region has the DNA TGCAGTGCTAGAGGGCCGGGACTAGCGGGTGGCGAGCAGTACTTC. Amino acid sequence: CSARGPGLAGGEQYF.

Only a few counts were recorded for this clonotype. The rearrangement joins TRBV3-1 to TRBJ2-1; D not resolved. Germline CDR1 and CDR2: LGHDT and YNNKEL (reference sequence). The CDR3 runs 15 residues. Between the trimmed V and J ends, which lost 1 base and 9 bases, there was a span of 16 bases. CDR3: CASSQARTVVGEQFF. The DNA for the CDR3 is TGTGCCAGCAGCCAAGCACGAACAGTCGTCGGTGAGCAGTTCTTC.

This clonotype showed up many times. This sequence joins TRBV7-2 and TRBJ1-1, with a weak D call TRBD1 (6 bases). Trimming pared 5 bases from V and 3 bases from J, leaving 10 bases between. The germline V gene encodes CDR1 SGHTA and CDR2 FQGNSA. This CDR3 region has 13 residues. The CDR3 sequence is CASSHPGDTEAFF. In DNA, the CDR3 is TGTGCCAGCAGCCATCCAGGGGACACTGAAGCTTTCTTT.

This clonotype was observed a single time. This chain links TRBV12-3 or TRBV12-4 with TRBJ2-7, with 9 bases fitting TRBD2. J was trimmed by 2 bases and V by 6 bases; bases with no gene match: 8. The CDR3 totals 15 residues. CDR3 nucleotides: TGTGCCAGCAGCCCGGGACTAGCTATCGCCTACGAGCAGTACTTC. This translates into CASSPGLAIAYEQYF.

Remarks on this clonotype: The junction departs from germline at one end; a sequencing error may be responsible. This sequence joins TRBV11-2 and TRBJ1-3; TRBD1 might be the D (6 bases). CDR1 SGHAT and CDR2 FQNNGV come from the germline V gene. CDR3 length: 14 residues. Here the CDR3 DNA reads TGTGCCAGCAGCTTAGGAGGACAGTCCACCAGCAGGGATTTT. The encoded protein is CASSLGGQSTSRDF.

The chain carries TRBV6-1 and TRBJ2-7, with 7 bases aligning to TRBD1. CDR3 size: 14 residues. The germline gives CDR1 MNHNS, CDR2 SASEGT. The V and J ends lost 0 bases and 4 bases, in that order; junction bases with no gene match: 3. The CDR3 coding sequence is TGTGCCAGCAGTGAAGCCGGGACAGAGTACGAGCAGTACTTC. This codes for CASSEAGTEYEQYF.

This clonotype occurred a few times. The V and J genes are TRBV10-3 and TRBJ1-5; D not certain. Trimming took 5 bases from V and 3 from J, leaving 5 bases between them. The CDR3 loop spans 12 amino acids. CDR1 is ENHRY, CDR2 SYGVKD, per germline. The CDR3 here is CAISQTNQPQHF. DNA for the CDR3: TGTGCCATCAGTCAAACCAATCAGCCCCAGCATTTT.

This clonotype occurred a few times. The chain carries TRBV29-1 and TRBJ2-5, with D perhaps matching TRBD1 (6 bases). V shed 6 bases and J shed 5 bases, with 13 bases lying between them. The CDR3 covers 12 residues. Germline assignment: CDR1 SQVTM and CDR2 ANQGSEA. CDR3 bases: TGCAGCGTGAGTGAGGGGGTGGAGACCCAGTACTTC. Translating it yields CSVSEGVETQYF. The variable domain in full, completed from reference TRBV29-1 and TRBJ2-5, reads SAVISQKPSRDICQRGTSLTIQCQVDSQVTMMFWYRQQPGQSLTLIATANQGSEATYESGFVIDKFPISRPNLTFSTLTVSNMSPEDSSIYLCSVSEGVETQYFGPGTRLLVL.